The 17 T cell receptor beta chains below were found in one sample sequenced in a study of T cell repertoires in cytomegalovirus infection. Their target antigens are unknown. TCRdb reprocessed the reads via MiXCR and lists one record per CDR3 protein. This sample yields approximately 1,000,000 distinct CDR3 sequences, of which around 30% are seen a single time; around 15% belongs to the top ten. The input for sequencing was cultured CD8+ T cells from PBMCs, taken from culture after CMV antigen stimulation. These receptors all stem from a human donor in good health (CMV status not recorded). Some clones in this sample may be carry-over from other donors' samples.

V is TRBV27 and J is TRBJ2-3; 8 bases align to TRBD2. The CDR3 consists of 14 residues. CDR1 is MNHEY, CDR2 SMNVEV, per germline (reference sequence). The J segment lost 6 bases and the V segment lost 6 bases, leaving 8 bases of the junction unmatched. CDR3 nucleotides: TGTGCCAGCAGCTGGACGGGGGGGCTTGATACGCAGTATTTT. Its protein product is CASSWTGGLDTQYF.

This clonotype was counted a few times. The CDR3 nucleotides are TGTGCCAGCAGTTACTCGATCGGGACAGGGACCAATGAGCAGTTCTTC. Translation: CASSYSIGTGTNEQFF. The rearrangement links TRBV6-2 or TRBV6-3 to TRBJ2-1, with 9 bases that match TRBD1. Germline CDR1 and CDR2: MNHEY and SVGEGT. V shed 0 bases, J shed 6 bases, and the junction held 6 bases outside the gene matches. The CDR3 sequence is 16 residues long.

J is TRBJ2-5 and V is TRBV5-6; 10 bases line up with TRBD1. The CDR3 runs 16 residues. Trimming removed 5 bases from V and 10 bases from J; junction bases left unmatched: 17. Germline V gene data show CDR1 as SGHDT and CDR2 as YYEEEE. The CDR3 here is CASRRDRGPHLIGQYF. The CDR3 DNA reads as TGTGCCAGCAGGCGGGACAGGGGTCCCCATCTCATAGGCCAGTACTTC.

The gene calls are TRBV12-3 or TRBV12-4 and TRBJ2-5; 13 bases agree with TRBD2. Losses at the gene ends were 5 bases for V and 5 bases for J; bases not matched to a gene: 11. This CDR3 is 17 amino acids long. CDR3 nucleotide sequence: TGTGCCAGCAGTCCAAGACTAGCGGGGGGCTCTAATGAGACCCAGTACTTC. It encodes CASSPRLAGGSNETQYF.

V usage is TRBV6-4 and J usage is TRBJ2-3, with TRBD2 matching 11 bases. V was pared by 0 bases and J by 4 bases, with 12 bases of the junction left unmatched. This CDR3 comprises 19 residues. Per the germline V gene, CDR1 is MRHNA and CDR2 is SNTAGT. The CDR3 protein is CASSDSSGLAGSGPDTQYF. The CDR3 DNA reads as TGTGCCAGCAGTGACTCGAGTGGACTAGCGGGTTCAGGGCCAGATACGCAGTATTTT.

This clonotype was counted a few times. CDR3 bases: TGTGCCAGCAGTTTTTACAGATTTCACGCGAACACCGGGGAGCTGTTTTTT. Translation: CASSFYRFHANTGELFF. The gene calls are TRBV27 and TRBJ2-2; D uncertain. Germline loops: CDR1 MNHEY, CDR2 SMNVEV (reference sequence). CDR3 length: 17 amino acids. Trimming pared 3 bases from V and 0 bases from J, leaving 14 bases between.

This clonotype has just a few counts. CDR3 nucleotide sequence: TGTGCCAGCAGCCTAATATTGGTCCCACAAGAGACCCAGTACTTC. Amino acids: CASSLILVPQETQYF. This chain joins TRBV7-6 and TRBJ2-5, with D hard to call. Germline loops: CDR1 SGHVS, CDR2 FNYEAQ. Trimming cost V 5 bases and J 2 bases, with 15 bases left between them. The CDR3 consists of 15 residues. Full variable domain (remainder filled in from reference TRBV7-6 and TRBJ2-5): GAGVSQSPRYKVTKRGQDVALRCDPISGHVSLYWYRQALGQGPEFLTYFNYEAQQDKSGLPNDRFSAERPEGSISTLTIQRTEQRDSAMYRCASSLILVPQETQYFGPGTRLLVL.

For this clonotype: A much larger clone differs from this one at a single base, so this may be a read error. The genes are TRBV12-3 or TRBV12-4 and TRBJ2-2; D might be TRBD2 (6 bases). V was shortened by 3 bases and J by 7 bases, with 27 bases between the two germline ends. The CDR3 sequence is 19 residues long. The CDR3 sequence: CASSFSLVSVEGSIGELFF. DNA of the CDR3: TGTGCCAGCAGTTTTAGTTTAGTGTCGGTGGAGGGTAGCATCGGGGAGCTGTTTTTT.

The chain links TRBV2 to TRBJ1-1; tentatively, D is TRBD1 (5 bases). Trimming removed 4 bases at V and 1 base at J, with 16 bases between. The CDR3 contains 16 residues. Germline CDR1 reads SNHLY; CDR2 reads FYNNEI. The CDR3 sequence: CASSVLVGQRNTEAFF. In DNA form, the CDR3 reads TGTGCCAGCAGTGTTCTGGTCGGACAACGGAACACTGAAGCTTTCTTT.

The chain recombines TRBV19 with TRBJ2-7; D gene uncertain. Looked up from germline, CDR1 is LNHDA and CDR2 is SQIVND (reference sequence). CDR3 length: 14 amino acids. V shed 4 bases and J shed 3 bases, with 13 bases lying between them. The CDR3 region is CASSTDAGYYEQYF. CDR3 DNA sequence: TGTGCCAGTAGTACGGACGCCGGATACTACGAGCAGTACTTC.

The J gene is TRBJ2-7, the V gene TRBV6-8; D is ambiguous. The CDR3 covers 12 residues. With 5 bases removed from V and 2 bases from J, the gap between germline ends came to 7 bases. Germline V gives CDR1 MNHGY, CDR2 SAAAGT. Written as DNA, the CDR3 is TGTGCCAGCAGTAACCCACCCTACGAGCAGTACTTC. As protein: CASSNPPYEQYF.

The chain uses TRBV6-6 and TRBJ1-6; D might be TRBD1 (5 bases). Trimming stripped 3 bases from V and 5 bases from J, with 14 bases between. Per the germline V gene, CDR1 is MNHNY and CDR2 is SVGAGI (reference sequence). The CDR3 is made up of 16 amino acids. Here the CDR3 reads CASSYGGEKNNSPLHF. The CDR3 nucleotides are TGTGCCAGCAGTTATGGAGGGGAGAAGAATAATTCACCCCTCCACTTT.

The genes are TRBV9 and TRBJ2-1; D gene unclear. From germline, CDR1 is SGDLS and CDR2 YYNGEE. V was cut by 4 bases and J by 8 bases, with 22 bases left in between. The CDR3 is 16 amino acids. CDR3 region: CASSSEVGVHRYEQFF. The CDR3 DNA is TGTGCCAGCAGCTCCGAAGTTGGGGTCCACCGCTATGAGCAGTTCTTC. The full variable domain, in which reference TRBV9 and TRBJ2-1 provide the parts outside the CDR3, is DSGVTQTPKHLITATGQRVTLRCSPRSGDLSVYWYQQSLDQGLQFLIQYYNGEERAKGNILERFSAQQFPDLHSELNLSSLELGDSALYFCASSSEVGVHRYEQFFGPGTRLTVL.

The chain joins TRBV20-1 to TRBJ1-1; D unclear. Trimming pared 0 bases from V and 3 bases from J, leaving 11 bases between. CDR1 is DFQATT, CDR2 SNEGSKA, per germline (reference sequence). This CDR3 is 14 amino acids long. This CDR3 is CSARDRSAYTEAFF. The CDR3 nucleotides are TGCAGTGCTAGAGATAGGTCGGCGTACACTGAAGCTTTCTTT.

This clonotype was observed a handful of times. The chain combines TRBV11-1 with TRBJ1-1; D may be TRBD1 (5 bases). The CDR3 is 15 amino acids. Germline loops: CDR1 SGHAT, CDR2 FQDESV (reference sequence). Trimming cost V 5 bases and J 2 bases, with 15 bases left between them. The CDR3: CASSETDNINTEAFF. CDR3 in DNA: TGTGCCAGCAGCGAGACGGACAACATTAACACTGAAGCTTTCTTT.

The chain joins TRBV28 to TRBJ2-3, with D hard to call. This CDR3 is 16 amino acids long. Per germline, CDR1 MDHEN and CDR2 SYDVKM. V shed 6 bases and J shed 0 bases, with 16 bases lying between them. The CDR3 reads CASSPGYSASTDTQYF. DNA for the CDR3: TGTGCCAGCAGCCCCGGGTACAGTGCGAGCACAGATACGCAGTATTTT.

CDR3 coding DNA: TGTGCCAGCAGCCCATTAATGCTTGACAAAAACATTCAGTACTTC. It codes for CASSPLMLDKNIQYF. This chain joins TRBV7-9 and TRBJ2-4; no definite D call. Trimming cost V 5 bases and J 3 bases, with 14 bases left between them. The CDR3 sequence is 15 residues long. Per the germline V gene, CDR1 is SEHNR and CDR2 is FQNEAQ (reference sequence).